This passage covers 4 T cell receptor beta chains from one sample sequenced in a study of Graves' ophthalmopathy and Graves' hyperthyroidism. RNA transcripts yielded amplified TCR beta CDR3 regions. The authors performed first-round RT-PCR with HTBI primers and then a second-round multiplex PCR. TCRdb processed the multiplex PCR reads anew with MiXCR; each CDR3 protein has one entry. There are 650,000 to 800,000 distinct CDR3 sequences in the sample; under 50% occur only once, and roughly 3.5% lies in the top ten. The source material was peripheral blood. The receptors shown here come from an adult man with Graves' ophthalmopathy.

This clonotype was counted only a few times. The rearrangement links TRBV5-1 to TRBJ1-5, with D maybe TRBD1 (6 bases). The CDR3 totals 17 residues. The V gene lost 2 bases and the J gene lost 0 bases, with 15 bases spanning the gap. In germline, CDR1 is SGHRS, CDR2 YFSETQ. In DNA, the CDR3 is TGCGCCAGCAGCTTCCAGGGGAAGGAGGTTAGCAATCAGCCCCAGCATTTT. Translated, it gives CASSFQGKEVSNQPQHF. The entire variable domain, with the rest obtained from reference TRBV5-1 and TRBJ1-5, is as follows: KAGVTQTPRYLIKTRGQQVTLSCSPISGHRSVSWYQQTPGQGLQFLFEYFSETQRNKGNFPGRFSGRQFSNSRSEMNVSTLELGDSALYLCASSFQGKEVSNQPQHFGDGTRLSIL.

This chain joins TRBV19 and TRBJ2-6, with D maybe TRBD1 (6 bases). Germline V gives CDR1 LNHDA, CDR2 SQIVND (reference sequence). The CDR3 covers 13 residues. CDR3 sequence (DNA): TGTGCTAGGGGGACCTCTGGGGCCAACGTCCTGACTTTC. It encodes CARGTSGANVLTF. Full variable domain (rest looked up from reference TRBV19 and TRBJ2-6): DGGITQSPKYLFRKEGQNVTLSCEQNLNHDAMYWYRQDPGQGLRLIYYSQIVNDFQKGDIAEGYSVSREKKESFPLTVTSAQKNPTAFYLCARGTSGANVLTFGAGSRLTVL.

The chain joins TRBV20-1 to TRBJ1-2; TRBD1 agrees at 7 bases. The V gene's germline CDR1 is DFQATT and CDR2 SNEGSKA (reference sequence). Unmatched junction bases numbered 2, after V lost 1 base and J lost 6 bases. CDR3 length: 12 amino acids. The CDR3 region has the DNA TGCAGTGCTAGAGGGACAGGAAATGGCTACACCTTC. Translated: CSARGTGNGYTF.

In its sample, this clonotype was seen many times. This chain joins TRBV7-9 and TRBJ2-7; no definite D call. The CDR3 length is 12 residues. The germline V and J ends were trimmed by 8 bases and 7 bases, with 15 bases remaining between them. The germline CDR1 and CDR2 sequences are SEHNR and FQNEAQ (reference sequence). The CDR3 loop is CASAPVGEEQYF. The DNA of the CDR3 is TGTGCCAGCGCCCCGGTAGGAGAGGAGCAGTACTTC.